The 7 T cell receptor beta chains listed next were all sequenced from one sample in a study of tumor-infiltrating lymphocytes in localized non-small cell lung cancer. Sequencing was performed with immunoSEQ multiplex PCR; in TCRdb, only in-frame clones are kept and a portion is missing. The top ten hold 22% of the sample, which has around 14,000 clones, approximately 68% seen once. The sample comprised uninvolved lung tissue not adjacent to the tumor. The receptors were gathered from a human donor with non-small cell lung cancer.

The chain has TRBV23-1 and TRBJ1-5; 9 bases are a match to TRBD1. TRBV23-1 is an ORF, with its function uncertain. The trim removed 2 bases at V and 0 bases at J, leaving 11 bases unmatched. The CDR3 spans 19 residues. CDR3 DNA: TGCGCCAGCAGTCAACTTGGACAGGGGAAGGCGTATAGCAATCAGCCCCAGCATTTT. Encoded protein: CASSQLGQGKAYSNQPQHF.

The chain links TRBV29-1 to TRBJ2-5; 7 nucleotides match TRBD1. Germline V gene data show CDR1 as SQVTM and CDR2 as ANQGSEA. The length of the CDR3 is 15 residues. J gave up 4 bases and V 6 bases, and 14 bases lay outside the gene matches. In nucleotides, the CDR3 is TGCAGCGTCGCAAAGACTCTTAACAGGGGAGAGACCCAGTACTTC. This gives the protein CSVAKTLNRGETQYF.

The rearrangement uses TRBV14 and TRBJ2-5, with D tentatively TRBD2 (5 bases). With 0 bases removed from V and 5 bases from J, the gap between germline ends came to 13 bases. The CDR3 covers 15 residues. The V gene's germline CDR1 is SGHDN and CDR2 FVKESK. The CDR3 nucleotides are TGTGCCAGCAGCCAAGATGGAGGCAGTGGGGAGACCCAGTACTTC. Translating it yields CASSQDGGSGETQYF.

The V and J genes are TRBV11-2 and TRBJ2-2; D is possibly TRBD2 (5 bases). CDR3 length: 16 amino acids. Germline CDR1 SGHAT, CDR2 FQNNGV. Trimming took 4 bases from V and 7 from J, leaving 19 bases between them. DNA of the CDR3: TGTGCCAGCAGCTCATACAGTACCCGAGGGATCGGGGAGCTGTTTTTT. Translated, it gives CASSSYSTRGIGELFF.

The CDR3 DNA follows: TGTGCCTGGAACCCAGGGAGAGGGAATCAGCCCCAGCATTTT. Its protein product is CAWNPGRGNQPQHF. The genes are TRBV30 and TRBJ1-5, with a weak D call TRBD1 (5 bases). Germline values: CDR1 GTSNPN, CDR2 SVGIG (reference sequence). The V and J ends lost 4 bases and 4 bases respectively, with 14 bases between them. This CDR3 is 14 amino acids long.

This clone occurred a few times. This chain links TRBV6-1 with TRBJ2-7, with 8 bases lining up with TRBD1. After removal of 8 bases from V and 5 bases from J, the junction contained 11 bases not matched to a gene. CDR3 length: 14 amino acids. Germline CDR1 and CDR2: MNHNS and SASEGT. CDR3 residues: CASDFQGAYHEQYF. The CDR3 coding sequence is TGTGCCAGCGACTTCCAGGGGGCGTACCACGAGCAGTACTTC.

Here the CDR3 reads CASSLVITSGGPEQYF. DNA for the CDR3: TGTGCCAGCAGCTTAGTAATAACTAGCGGGGGGCCCGAGCAGTACTTC. The chain couples TRBV7-8 to TRBJ2-7, with 12 bases that match TRBD2. Trimming removed 1 base from V and 6 bases from J; junction bases left unmatched: 7. The CDR3 sequence is 16 residues long. The germline V gene has CDR1 SGHVS and CDR2 FQNEAQ.